This section outlines one T cell receptor beta chain sequence together with its context. This clone was counted between two and nine times. No antigen is known for it. The input lacks base qualities; no much larger clone sits a single base away. The immunoSEQ Assay, a bias-controlled multiplex PCR, was used to amplify TCRbeta CDR3 regions from genomic DNA. Under the source paper's analysis protocol: Nucleated cell counts per sample were estimated from amplification of reference gene primers within the assay. Sequence reads were collapsed and filtered to measure the absolute abundance of every unique TCRbeta CDR3 rearrangement. For each sample, productive Simpson clonality was calculated as the square root of Simpson's diversity index over productive rearrangements. TCRdb took this table from immuneACCESS and kept in-frame rearrangements with V and J called. Such tables lack part of the clones; where checked against another copy, unresolved V genes explain under half of the gap, and the rest is unexplained. V and J calls and clone size follow that table, whereas D and trimming were derived from the DNA. The sample data list some 130,000 clones, and 85% of these were observed just once. The ten biggest clones cover 11% of the sample.

V is shortened by 5 bases, J by 4 bases, and the region joining them spans 16 bases. Its CDR3 holds 15 amino acids, cysteine through phenylalanine. Of the read, only the CDR3 DNA is kept; its 45 bases are in frame from base 1. Reading the germline V gene gives CDR1 SGHAT and CDR2 FQNNGV. The data originate from a study of blood T cell repertoires in COVID-19 (TCRdb year 2020). About the investigation overall: Samples covering the acute and convalescent phases of COVID-19 were provided by collaborators in the United States, Italy and Spain. Subjects who had been exposed to COVID-19, were actively infected with it, or had recovered from it provided the deeply sampled blood TCRbeta repertoires that made up the dataset. The samples were drawn from the first 160 participants of the ongoing ImmuneRACE study and from 950 to 1,500 subjects provided by 6 global collaborators. The prospective study material was composed of cDNA or gDNA derived from T cells, B-cell-depleted T cells, or PBMCs. A de-identified subject ID, COVID-19 status, age in years and sex were almost always included in the sample metadata. The repertoires were released in a freely available public database meant as a resource for research on the immune response to SARS-CoV-2. Where available, HLA class I and class II types were taken from metadata supplied by the sample provider and were not determined by assay-based typing.

Overall results and qualifications from the work: The amount of clinical and demographic metadata varied by source and participant and was provided uncurated.

Collaborating institutions collected whole blood in K2EDTA tubes following their own protocols. For TCRbeta analysis, collaborator samples were shipped as frozen whole blood, as isolated PBMCs, or as DNA extracted from either sample type. Recombination joined TRBV11-2 with TRBJ2-3; TRBD2 is perhaps the D gene, given 6 matching bases. This TCR was sampled from a man older than 75 with acute or convalescent COVID-19. The sequenced sample was peripheral blood. The CDR3 sequence is CASSAGGEWADTQYF. The sequenced DNA: TGTGCCAGCAGCGCCGGCGGGGAATGGGCAGATACGCAGTATTTT.